This entry describes one TCR beta chain. The germline gives CDR1 SGHDN, CDR2 FVKESK. Trimming took 1 base from V and 1 from J, leaving 11 bases between them. The CDR3 contains 15 residues. TCRdb keeps only in-frame clones here, not all; method: immunoSEQ multiplex PCR. The table records 55,000 to 75,000 clones, 80% to 95% of them present only once. This sample was taken from a study of cytomegalovirus exposure and HLA in healthy donors. What was sequenced was PBMCs. The chain uses TRBV14 and TRBJ2-7; no definite D call. This clonotype was obtained from a man aged 18 to 29 in good health and CMV-seropositive. Here the CDR3 reads CASSQGSRQSYEQYF. For the CDR3, the DNA is TGTGCCAGCAGCCAAGGGTCGAGGCAGTCCTACGAGCAGTACTTC.